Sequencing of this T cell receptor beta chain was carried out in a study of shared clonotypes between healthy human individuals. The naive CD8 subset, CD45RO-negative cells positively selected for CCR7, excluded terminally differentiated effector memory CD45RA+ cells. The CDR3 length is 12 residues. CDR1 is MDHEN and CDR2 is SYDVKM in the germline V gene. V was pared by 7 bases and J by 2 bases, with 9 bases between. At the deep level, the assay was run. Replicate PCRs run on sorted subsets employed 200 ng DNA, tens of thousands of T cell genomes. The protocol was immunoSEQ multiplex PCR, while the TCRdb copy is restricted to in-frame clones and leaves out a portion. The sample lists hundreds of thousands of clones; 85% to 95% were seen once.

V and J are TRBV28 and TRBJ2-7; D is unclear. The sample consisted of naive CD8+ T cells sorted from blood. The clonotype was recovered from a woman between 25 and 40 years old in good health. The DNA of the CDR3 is TGTGCCAGCAACGCGGTTCCCTACGAGCAGTACTTC. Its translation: CASNAVPYEQYF.